This TCR beta chain was sequenced in a study of shared clonotypes between healthy human individuals. Sorted-subset replicate PCRs used approximately 180 ng of genomic DNA. This amount corresponded to 30,000 to 35,000 T cell genomes. The protocol was immunoSEQ multiplex PCR, while the TCRdb copy is restricted to in-frame clones and leaves out a portion. Of millions of clones listed, more than 90% are singletons. General observations from the study: All-four-donor shared clonotypes had higher generation probabilities than non-shared clonotypes did. Genetic and exposure-history diversity was limited by the small donor number.

Germline V gene lookup returns CDR1 SGHAT and CDR2 FQDESV (reference sequence). There are 15 residues in the CDR3. V lost 0 bases to trimming and J lost 6 bases, with 11 bases between them. This clone came up once. Antigen: not known. The specimen sequenced was naive CD4+ T cells sorted from blood. Subset indicated: CD45RA+ positively selected. The rearrangement joins TRBV11-1 to TRBJ2-2; D might be TRBD2 (5 bases). This receptor was identified in a man aged 18 to 35 in good health. The CDR3 nucleotides read TGTGCCAGCAGCTTAGCGGGAGAACGTGCCGGGGAGCTGTTTTTT. Encoded protein: CASSLAGERAGELFF.